This TCR beta chain comes out of a study of blood T cell repertoires in COVID-19. As handled by the study authors: Amplification with reference gene primers provided the estimates of nucleated cell counts. TCRdb's copy holds only in-frame clones and misses some; the assay was immunoSEQ multiplex PCR. Clone size and V and J calls were adopted from that table, with D and trimming inferred from the DNA. The repertoire has some 190,000 clones, about 85% of them found once; the top ten carry 0.95% to 1.3%. The germline CDR1 and CDR2 sequences are MRHNA and SNTAGT. CDR3 size: 15 residues. Trimming at V came to 6 bases and at J to 0 bases, leaving 2 bases not matched to a gene.

Material for sequencing was peripheral blood. This clonotype originated in a man aged 25-40 years with acute or convalescent COVID-19. The rearrangement uses TRBV6-4 and TRBJ2-3; 11 nucleotides agree with TRBD2. CDR3 coding DNA: TGTGCCAGCAGAAGACTAGCGGGGAGCACAGATACGCAGTATTTT. Amino acids: CASRRLAGSTDTQYF.